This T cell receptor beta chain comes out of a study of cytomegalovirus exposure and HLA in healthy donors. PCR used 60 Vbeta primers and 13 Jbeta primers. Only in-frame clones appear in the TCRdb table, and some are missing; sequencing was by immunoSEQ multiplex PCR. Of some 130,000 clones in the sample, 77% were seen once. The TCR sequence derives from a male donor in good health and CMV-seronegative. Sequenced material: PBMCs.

The CDR3 DNA sequence: TGTGCCAGTAGTATCCGGGCTAGCGGGGGGGCCCGGGACGAGCAGTACTTC. Translated: CASSIRASGGARDEQYF. The chain couples TRBV19 to TRBJ2-7; 12 positions match TRBD2. This CDR3 spans 17 amino acids. Germline V gives CDR1 LNHDA, CDR2 SQIVND (reference sequence). V gave up 3 bases and J gave up 5 bases; unmatched junction bases: 11.